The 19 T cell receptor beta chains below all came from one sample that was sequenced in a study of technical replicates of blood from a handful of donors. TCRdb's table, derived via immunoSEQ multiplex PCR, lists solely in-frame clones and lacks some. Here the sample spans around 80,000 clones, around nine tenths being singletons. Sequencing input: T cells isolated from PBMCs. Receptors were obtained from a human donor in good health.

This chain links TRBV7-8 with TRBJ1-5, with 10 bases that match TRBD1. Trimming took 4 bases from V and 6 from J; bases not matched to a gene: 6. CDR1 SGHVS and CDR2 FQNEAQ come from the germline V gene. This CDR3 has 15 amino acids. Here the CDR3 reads CASSSGQGISQPQHF. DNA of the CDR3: TGTGCCAGCAGCTCGGGACAGGGGATAAGTCAGCCCCAGCATTTT.

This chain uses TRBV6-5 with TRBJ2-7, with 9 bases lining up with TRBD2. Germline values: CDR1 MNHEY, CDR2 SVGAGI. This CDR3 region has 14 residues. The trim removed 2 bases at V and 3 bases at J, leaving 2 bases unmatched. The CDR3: CASSYQTSGYEQYF. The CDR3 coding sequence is TGTGCCAGCAGTTACCAGACTAGCGGCTACGAGCAGTACTTC.

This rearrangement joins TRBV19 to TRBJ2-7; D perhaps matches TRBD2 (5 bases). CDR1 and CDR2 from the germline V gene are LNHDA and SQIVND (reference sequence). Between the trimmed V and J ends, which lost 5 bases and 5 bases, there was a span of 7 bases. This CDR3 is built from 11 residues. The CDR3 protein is CASSQLDEQYF. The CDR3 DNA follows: TGTGCCAGTAGTCAACTAGACGAGCAGTACTTC.

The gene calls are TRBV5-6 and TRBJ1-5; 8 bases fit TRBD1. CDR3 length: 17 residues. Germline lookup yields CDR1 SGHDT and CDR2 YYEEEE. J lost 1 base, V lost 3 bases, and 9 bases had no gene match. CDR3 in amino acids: CASSSAWTGSSNQPQHF. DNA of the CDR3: TGTGCCAGCAGCTCGGCATGGACAGGGTCAAGCAATCAGCCCCAGCATTTT.

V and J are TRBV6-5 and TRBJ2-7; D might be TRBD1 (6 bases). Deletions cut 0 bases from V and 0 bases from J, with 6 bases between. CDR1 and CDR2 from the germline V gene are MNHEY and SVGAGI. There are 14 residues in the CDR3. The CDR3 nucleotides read TGTGCCAGCAGTTACTCGGACAGCTCCTACGAGCAGTACTTC. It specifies CASSYSDSSYEQYF.

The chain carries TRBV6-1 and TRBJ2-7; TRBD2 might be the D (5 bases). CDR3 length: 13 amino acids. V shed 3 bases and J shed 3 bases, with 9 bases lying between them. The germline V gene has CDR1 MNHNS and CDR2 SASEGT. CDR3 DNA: TGTGCCAGCAGTGAGGGGAGAGACTACGAGCAGTACTTC. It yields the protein CASSEGRDYEQYF.

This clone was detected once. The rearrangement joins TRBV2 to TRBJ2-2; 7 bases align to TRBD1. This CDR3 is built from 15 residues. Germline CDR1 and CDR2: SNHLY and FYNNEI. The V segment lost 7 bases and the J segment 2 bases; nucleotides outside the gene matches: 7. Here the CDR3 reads CASNLGTDNTGELFF. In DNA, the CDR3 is TGTGCCAGCAATCTCGGGACAGATAACACCGGGGAGCTGTTTTTT.

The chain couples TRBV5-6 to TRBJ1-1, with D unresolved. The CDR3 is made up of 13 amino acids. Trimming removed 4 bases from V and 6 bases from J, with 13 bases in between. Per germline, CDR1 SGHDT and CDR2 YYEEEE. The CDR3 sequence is CASSPGLLPEAFF. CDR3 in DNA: TGTGCCAGCAGCCCCGGACTTCTTCCTGAAGCTTTCTTT.

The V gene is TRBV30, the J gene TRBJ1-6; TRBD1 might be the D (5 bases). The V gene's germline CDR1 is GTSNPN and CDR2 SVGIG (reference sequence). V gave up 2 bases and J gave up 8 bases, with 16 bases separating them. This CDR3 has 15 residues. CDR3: CAWSHREGRHSPLHF. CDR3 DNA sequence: TGTGCCTGGAGTCACCGGGAGGGGAGGCATTCACCCCTCCACTTT.

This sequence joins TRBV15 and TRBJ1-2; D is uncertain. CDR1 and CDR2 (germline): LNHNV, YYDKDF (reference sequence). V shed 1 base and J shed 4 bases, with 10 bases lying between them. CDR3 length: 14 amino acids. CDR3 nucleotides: TGTGCCACCAGCAGAGCCTCCGGGTTCTATGGCTACACCTTC. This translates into CATSRASGFYGYTF.

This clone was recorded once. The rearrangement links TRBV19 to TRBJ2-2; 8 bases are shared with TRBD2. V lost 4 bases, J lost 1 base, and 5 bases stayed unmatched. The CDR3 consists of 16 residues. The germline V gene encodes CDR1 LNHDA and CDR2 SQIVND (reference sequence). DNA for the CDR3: TGTGCCAGTAGTACTCCGGGACTAGAGAACACCGGGGAGCTGTTTTTT. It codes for CASSTPGLENTGELFF.

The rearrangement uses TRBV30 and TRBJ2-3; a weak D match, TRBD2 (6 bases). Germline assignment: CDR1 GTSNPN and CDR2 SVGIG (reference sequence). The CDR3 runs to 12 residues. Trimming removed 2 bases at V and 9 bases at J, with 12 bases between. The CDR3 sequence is CAWSPERATQYF. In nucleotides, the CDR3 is TGTGCCTGGAGTCCTGAGCGGGCCACGCAGTATTTT.

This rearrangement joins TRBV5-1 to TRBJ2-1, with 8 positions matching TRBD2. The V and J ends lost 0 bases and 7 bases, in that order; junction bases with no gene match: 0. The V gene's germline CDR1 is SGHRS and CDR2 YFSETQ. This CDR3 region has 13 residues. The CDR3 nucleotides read TGCGCCAGCAGCTTGGGACTAGCGAATGAGCAGTTCTTC. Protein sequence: CASSLGLANEQFF.

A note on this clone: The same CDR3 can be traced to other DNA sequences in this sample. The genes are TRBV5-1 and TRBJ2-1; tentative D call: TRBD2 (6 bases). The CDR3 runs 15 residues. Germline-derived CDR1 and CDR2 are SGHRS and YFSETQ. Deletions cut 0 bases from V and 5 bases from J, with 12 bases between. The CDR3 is CASSLGGGRDNEQFF. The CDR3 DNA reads TGCGCCAGCAGCTTGGGGGGAGGAAGAGACAATGAGCAGTTCTTC.

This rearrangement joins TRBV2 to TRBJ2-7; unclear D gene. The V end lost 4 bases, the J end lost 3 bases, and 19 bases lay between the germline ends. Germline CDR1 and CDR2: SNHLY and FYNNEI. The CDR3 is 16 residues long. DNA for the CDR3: TGTGCCAGCAGTGGCCCCCTAACCCGCGCCGACTACGAGCAGTACTTC. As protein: CASSGPLTRADYEQYF.

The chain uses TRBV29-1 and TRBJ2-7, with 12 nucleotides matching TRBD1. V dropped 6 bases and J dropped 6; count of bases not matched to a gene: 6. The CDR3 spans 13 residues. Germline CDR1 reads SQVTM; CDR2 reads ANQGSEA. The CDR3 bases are TGCAGCGTGTCTGGGACAGGGGGCTCCGAGCAGTACTTC. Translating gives CSVSGTGGSEQYF.

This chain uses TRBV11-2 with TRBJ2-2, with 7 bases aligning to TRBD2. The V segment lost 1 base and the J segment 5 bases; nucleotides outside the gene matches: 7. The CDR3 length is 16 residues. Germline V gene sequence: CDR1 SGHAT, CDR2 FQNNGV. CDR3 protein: CASSLGLAALTGELFF. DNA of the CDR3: TGTGCCAGCAGCTTAGGCCTAGCGGCTCTTACCGGGGAGCTGTTTTTT.

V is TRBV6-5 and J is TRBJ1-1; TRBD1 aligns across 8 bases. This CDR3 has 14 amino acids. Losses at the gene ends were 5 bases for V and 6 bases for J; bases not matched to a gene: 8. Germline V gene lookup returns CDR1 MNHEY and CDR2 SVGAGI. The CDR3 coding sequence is TGTGCCAGCAGTCCGGACAGGGAGGTCGCTGAAGCTTTCTTT. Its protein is CASSPDREVAEAFF.

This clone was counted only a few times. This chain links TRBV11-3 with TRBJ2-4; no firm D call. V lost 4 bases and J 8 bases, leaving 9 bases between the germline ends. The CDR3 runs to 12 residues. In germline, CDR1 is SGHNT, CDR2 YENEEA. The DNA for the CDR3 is TGTGCCAGCAGCTCGCGTGCTGACATTCAGTACTTC. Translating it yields CASSSRADIQYF.